This TCR beta chain was captured in a study of shared clonotypes between healthy human individuals. Study-wide background: Three plates were used per donor for CD4 naive, three for CD4 memory, two for CD8 naive and one for CD8 memory.

V lost 2 bases and J lost 4, with 9 bases in between. Germline CDR1 reads MNHEY; CDR2 reads SMNVEV (reference sequence). The CDR3 sequence is 13 residues long. As concerns this clone: Other DNA sequences in the sample encode the same CDR3.

Over several immunoSEQ plates, each subset's genomic DNA was distributed in even portions. Profiling relied on immunoSEQ multiplex PCR, and the TCRdb table lists in-frame clones only, not all of them. Seen here are roughly 2.1 million clones, 85% to 95% observed once, and the top ten hold roughly 1.7%. Naive CD8 cells comprised CD45RO-negative, CCR7-positively selected cells, excluding terminally differentiated effector memory CD45RA+ cells. This TCR was sampled from a man aged 18-30 years in good health. Some clones in this sample may be carry-over from other donors' samples. The material sequenced was naive CD8+ T cells from PBMCs. The chain couples TRBV27 to TRBJ2-7; D call uncertain. The CDR3 here is CASSLGGRYEQYF. CDR3 nucleotide sequence: TGTGCCAGCAGTTTAGGTGGAAGGTACGAGCAGTACTTC.